Listed below are T cell receptor beta chains from one sample, sequenced in a study of T cells after yellow fever vaccination. TCRdb reprocessed the 5' RACE reads via MiXCR and lists one record per CDR3 protein. The table lists over 250,000 distinct CDR3 sequences, roughly 5.6% of them singletons, with 3% to 4% in the top ten. Sequences were derived from CD4+ T cells sorted from PBMCs, sampled on the day of the yellow fever booster vaccination. The receptors were gathered from a man between 18 and 29 years old who received the YFV17D yellow fever vaccine. CDR3s include the opening cysteine and the closing phenylalanine or tryptophan. D genes are given only for firm matches. Expanded clones are given a class, and other clones once, few, many or no size at all.

clone_size: many
v_call: TRBV7-2
d_call: .
j_call: TRBJ2-1
cdr3_nt: TGTGCCAGCAGCGCCGGCCCCCTGGGTACCTACAATGAGCAGTTCTTC
cdr3_aa: CASSAGPLGTYNEQFF

clone_size: few
v_call: TRBV4-3
d_call: .
j_call: TRBJ2-2
cdr3_nt: TGCGCCAGCAGAGCCATGACAGCATCCACCGGGGAGCTGTTTTTT
cdr3_aa: CASRAMTASTGELFF

clone_size: many
v_call: TRBV4-1
d_call: .
j_call: TRBJ2-3
cdr3_nt: TGCGCCAGCAGCCGGCCCGAGCTAGGGACAGATACGCAGTATTTT
cdr3_aa: CASSRPELGTDTQYF

clone_size: .
v_call: TRBV18
d_call: .
j_call: TRBJ2-1
cdr3_nt: TGTGCCAGCTCACCACCGGGCAGTCGCCATGAGCAGTTCTTC
cdr3_aa: CASSPPGSRHEQFF

clone_size: few
v_call: TRBV20-1
d_call: .
j_call: TRBJ2-3
cdr3_nt: TGCAGTGGGGACGGTTATGATACGCAGTATTTT
cdr3_aa: CSGDGYDTQYF

clone_size: many
v_call: TRBV5-1
d_call: .
j_call: TRBJ1-2
cdr3_nt: TGCGCCAGCCGCCCGGGGAGTCGAAGCTATGGCTACACCTTC
cdr3_aa: CASRPGSRSYGYTF

clone_size: .
v_call: TRBV18
d_call: TRBD1
j_call: TRBJ2-7
cdr3_nt: TGTGCCAGCTCACCATCTGAAACCGGCCGGACAGGGACCTACGAGCAGTACTTC
cdr3_aa: CASSPSETGRTGTYEQYF

clone_size: .
v_call: TRBV20-1
d_call: .
j_call: TRBJ1-1
cdr3_nt: TGCAGTGCCCGAGACAGGCACACTGAAGCTTTCTTT
cdr3_aa: CSARDRHTEAFF

clone_size: many
v_call: TRBV6-2/TRBV6-3
d_call: .
j_call: TRBJ2-3
cdr3_nt: TGTGCCAGCAGTTTCGTGGGGAGTACGCAGTATTTT
cdr3_aa: CASSFVGSTQYF

clone_size: .
v_call: TRBV5-4
d_call: TRBD2
j_call: TRBJ2-2
cdr3_nt: TGTGCCAGCAGCGCGACTAGCGGGGGCCGGAACACCGGGGAGCTGTTTTTT
cdr3_aa: CASSATSGGRNTGELFF

clone_size: few
v_call: TRBV7-3
d_call: .
j_call: TRBJ2-1
cdr3_nt: TGTGCCAGCAGCTTAGGGCGGGTTTCCTACAATGAGCAGTTCTTC
cdr3_aa: CASSLGRVSYNEQFF

clone_size: few
v_call: TRBV5-6
d_call: .
j_call: TRBJ1-1
cdr3_nt: TGTGCCAGCAGCCAAGGGACACCCATCGGGGGGAACACTGAAGCTTTCTTT
cdr3_aa: CASSQGTPIGGNTEAFF

clone_size: .
v_call: TRBV20-1
d_call: .
j_call: TRBJ1-2
cdr3_nt: TGCAGTGCTAAGGGCAGCTCCTCTAACTATGGCTACACCTTC
cdr3_aa: CSAKGSSSNYGYTF

clone_size: many
v_call: TRBV29-1
d_call: .
j_call: TRBJ2-5
cdr3_nt: TGCAGCGTCCCGCTTGGGGGTTATCAAGAGACCCAGTACTTC
cdr3_aa: CSVPLGGYQETQYF

clone_size: .
v_call: TRBV5-1
d_call: .
j_call: TRBJ2-7
cdr3_nt: TGCGCCAGCAGCCCACCGGGAAGCTCCTACGAGCAGTACTTC
cdr3_aa: CASSPPGSSYEQYF

clone_size: many
v_call: TRBV5-1
d_call: TRBD1
j_call: TRBJ1-5
cdr3_nt: TGCGCCAGCAGCCCAGGACAGGGGAGTATCAGCAATCAGCCCCAGCATTTT
cdr3_aa: CASSPGQGSISNQPQHF

clone_size: few
v_call: TRBV18
d_call: .
j_call: TRBJ2-7
cdr3_nt: TGTGCCAGCTCACCGTCTGGTACCTACGAGCAGTACTTC
cdr3_aa: CASSPSGTYEQYF

clone_size: many
v_call: TRBV5-1
d_call: .
j_call: TRBJ2-2
cdr3_nt: TGCGCCAGCAGCTTGAAGGCTAGCGACACCGGGGAGCTGTTTTTT
cdr3_aa: CASSLKASDTGELFF

clone_size: many
v_call: TRBV5-1
d_call: .
j_call: TRBJ2-3
cdr3_nt: TGCGCCAGCAGCTTGGCCTTGGGGACCTACACAGATACGCAGTATTTT
cdr3_aa: CASSLALGTYTDTQYF

clone_size: few
v_call: TRBV4-2
d_call: TRBD2
j_call: TRBJ2-6
cdr3_nt: TGTGCCAGCAGCCTTAACGGTGCGGGGGTGAGCTCTGGGGCCAACGTCCTGACTTTC
cdr3_aa: CASSLNGAGVSSGANVLTF

clone_size: .
v_call: TRBV5-4
d_call: .
j_call: TRBJ1-2
cdr3_nt: TGTGCCAGCAGCTTTTCAGGGCTAGCTAACTATGGCTACACCTTC
cdr3_aa: CASSFSGLANYGYTF

clone_size: few
v_call: TRBV20-1
d_call: TRBD1
j_call: TRBJ1-1
cdr3_nt: TGCAGTGCTAGGCCCTCGGACAGGGAAGCTTTCTTT
cdr3_aa: CSARPSDREAFF

clone_size: many
v_call: TRBV4-2
d_call: TRBD1
j_call: TRBJ2-3
cdr3_nt: TGTGCCAGCAGCTCACAGGGGAGCACAGATACGCAGTATTTT
cdr3_aa: CASSSQGSTDTQYF

clone_size: few
v_call: TRBV6-6
d_call: .
j_call: TRBJ2-5
cdr3_nt: TGTGCCAGCAGACAGGGCCGGGAGACCCAGTACTTC
cdr3_aa: CASRQGRETQYF

clone_size: many
v_call: TRBV7-2
d_call: .
j_call: TRBJ1-5
cdr3_nt: TGTGCCAGCAGCCTCAGGGGAGCTCAGCCCCAGCATTTT
cdr3_aa: CASSLRGAQPQHF

clone_size: many
v_call: TRBV20-1
d_call: TRBD2
j_call: TRBJ2-1
cdr3_nt: TGCAGTGCCACGAGCGGGGGGTTGAATGAGCAGTTCTTC
cdr3_aa: CSATSGGLNEQFF